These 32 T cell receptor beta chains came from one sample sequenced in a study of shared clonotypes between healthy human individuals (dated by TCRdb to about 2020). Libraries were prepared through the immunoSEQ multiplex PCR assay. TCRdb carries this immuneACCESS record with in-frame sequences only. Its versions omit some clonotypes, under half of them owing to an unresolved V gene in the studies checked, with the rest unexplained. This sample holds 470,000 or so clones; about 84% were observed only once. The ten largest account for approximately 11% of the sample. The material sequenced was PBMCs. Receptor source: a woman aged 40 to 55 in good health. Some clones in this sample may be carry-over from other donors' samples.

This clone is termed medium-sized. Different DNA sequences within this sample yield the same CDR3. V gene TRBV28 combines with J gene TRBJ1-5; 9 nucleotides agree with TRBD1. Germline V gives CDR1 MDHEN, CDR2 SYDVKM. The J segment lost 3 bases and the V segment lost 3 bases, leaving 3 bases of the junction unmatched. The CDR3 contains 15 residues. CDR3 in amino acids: CASSFGDRDNQPQHF. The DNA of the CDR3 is TGTGCCAGCAGTTTTGGGGACAGGGACAATCAGCCCCAGCATTTT.

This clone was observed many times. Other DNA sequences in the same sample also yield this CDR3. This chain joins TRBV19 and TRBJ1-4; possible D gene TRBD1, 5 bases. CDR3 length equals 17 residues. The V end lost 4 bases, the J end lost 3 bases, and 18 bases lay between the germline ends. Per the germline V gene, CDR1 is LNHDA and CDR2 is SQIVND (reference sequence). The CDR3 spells CASSKGWQSQANEKLFF. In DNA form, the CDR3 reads TGTGCCAGTAGTAAGGGGTGGCAATCCCAAGCTAATGAAAAACTGTTTTTT.

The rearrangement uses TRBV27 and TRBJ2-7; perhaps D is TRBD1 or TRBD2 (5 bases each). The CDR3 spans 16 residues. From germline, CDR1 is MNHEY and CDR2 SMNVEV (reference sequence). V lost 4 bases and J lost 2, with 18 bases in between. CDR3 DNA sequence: TGTGCCAGCAGTTGGGACGCCCTAGGGCTTCCCTACGAGCAGTACTTC. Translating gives CASSWDALGLPYEQYF.

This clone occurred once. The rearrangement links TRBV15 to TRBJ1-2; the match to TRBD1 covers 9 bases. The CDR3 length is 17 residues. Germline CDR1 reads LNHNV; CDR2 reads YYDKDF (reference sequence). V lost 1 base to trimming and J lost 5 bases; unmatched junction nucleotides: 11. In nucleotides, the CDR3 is TGTGCCACCAGCAGAGCCCGGGACAGGGTCAAGAGGTATGGCTACACCTTC. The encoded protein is CATSRARDRVKRYGYTF.

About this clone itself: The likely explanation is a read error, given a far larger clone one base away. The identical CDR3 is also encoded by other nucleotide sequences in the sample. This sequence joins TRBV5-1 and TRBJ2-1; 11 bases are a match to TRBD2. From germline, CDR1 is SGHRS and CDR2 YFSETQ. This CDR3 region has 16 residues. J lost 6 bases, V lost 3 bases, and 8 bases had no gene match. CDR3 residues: CASSWGTSGSPNEQFF. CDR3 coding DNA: TGCGCCAGCAGCTGGGGGACTAGCGGTAGCCCCAATGAGCAGTTCTTC.

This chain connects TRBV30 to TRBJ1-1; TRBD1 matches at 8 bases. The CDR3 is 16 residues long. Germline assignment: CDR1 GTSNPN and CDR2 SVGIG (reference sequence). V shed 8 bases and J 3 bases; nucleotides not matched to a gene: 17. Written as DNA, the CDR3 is TGTGCCAGGTTTACGGACAGGGTGGGGTTGGACACTGAAGCTTTCTTT. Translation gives CARFTDRVGLDTEAFF.

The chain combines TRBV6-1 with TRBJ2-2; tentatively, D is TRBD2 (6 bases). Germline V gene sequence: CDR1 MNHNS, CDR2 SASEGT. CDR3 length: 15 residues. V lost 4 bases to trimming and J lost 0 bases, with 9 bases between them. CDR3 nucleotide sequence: TGTGCCAGCAGTGGACTAGGAGCGAACACCGGGGAGCTGTTTTTT. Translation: CASSGLGANTGELFF.

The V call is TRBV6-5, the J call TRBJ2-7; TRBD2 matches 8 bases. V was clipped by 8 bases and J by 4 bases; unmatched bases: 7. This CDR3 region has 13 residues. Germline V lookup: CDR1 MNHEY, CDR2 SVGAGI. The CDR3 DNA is TGTGCCAGCCGGGAGGGCCAAACGTACGAGCAGTACTTC. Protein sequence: CASREGQTYEQYF.

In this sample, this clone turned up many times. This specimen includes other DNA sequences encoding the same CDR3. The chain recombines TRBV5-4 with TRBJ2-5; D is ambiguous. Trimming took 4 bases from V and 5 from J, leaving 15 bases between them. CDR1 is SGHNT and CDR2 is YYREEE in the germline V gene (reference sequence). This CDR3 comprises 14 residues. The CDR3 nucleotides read TGTGCCAGCAGCGGCCCGACTGGAGAGGAGACCCAGTACTTC. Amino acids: CASSGPTGEETQYF.

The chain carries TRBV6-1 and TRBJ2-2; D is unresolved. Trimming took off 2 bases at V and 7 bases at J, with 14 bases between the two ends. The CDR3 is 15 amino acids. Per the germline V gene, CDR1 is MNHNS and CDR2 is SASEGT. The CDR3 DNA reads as TGTGCCAGCAGTGAAATCGGGCAGTTTCACGGGGAGCTGTTTTTT. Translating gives CASSEIGQFHGELFF.

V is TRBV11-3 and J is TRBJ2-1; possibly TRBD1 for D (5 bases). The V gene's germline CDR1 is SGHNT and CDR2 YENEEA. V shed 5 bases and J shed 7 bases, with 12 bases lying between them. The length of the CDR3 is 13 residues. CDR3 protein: CASSTGPPNEQFF. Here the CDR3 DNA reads TGTGCCAGCAGCACAGGACCTCCAAATGAGCAGTTCTTC. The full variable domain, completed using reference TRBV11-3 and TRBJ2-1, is EAGVVQSPRYKIIEKKQPVAFWCNPISGHNTLYWYLQNLGQGPELLIRYENEEAVDDSQLPKDRFSAERLKGVDSTLKIQPAELGDSAVYLCASSTGPPNEQFFGPGTRLTVL.

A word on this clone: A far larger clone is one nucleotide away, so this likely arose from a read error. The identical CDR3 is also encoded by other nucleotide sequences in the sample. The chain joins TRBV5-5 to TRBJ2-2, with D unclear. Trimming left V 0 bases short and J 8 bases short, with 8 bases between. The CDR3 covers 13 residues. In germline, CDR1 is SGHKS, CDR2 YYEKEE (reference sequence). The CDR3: CASSLAEGGELFF. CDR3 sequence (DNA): TGTGCCAGCAGCTTGGCGGAAGGTGGGGAGCTGTTTTTT.

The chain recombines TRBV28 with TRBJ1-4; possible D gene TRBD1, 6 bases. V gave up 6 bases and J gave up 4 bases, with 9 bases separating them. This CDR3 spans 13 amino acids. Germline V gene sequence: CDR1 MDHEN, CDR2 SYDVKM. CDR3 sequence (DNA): TGTGCCAGCAGGGGGACAAGTAATGAAAAACTGTTTTTT. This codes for CASRGTSNEKLFF.

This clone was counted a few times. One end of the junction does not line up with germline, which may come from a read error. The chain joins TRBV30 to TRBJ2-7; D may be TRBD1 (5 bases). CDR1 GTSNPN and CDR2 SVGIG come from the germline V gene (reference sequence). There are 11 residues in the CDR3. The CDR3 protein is CAWSSGQGADF. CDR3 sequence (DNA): TGTGCCTGGAGTTCAGGGCAGGGTGCGGACTTC. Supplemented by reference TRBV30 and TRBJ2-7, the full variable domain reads SQTIHQWPATLVQPVGSPLSLECTVEGTSNPNLYWYRQAAGRGLQLLFYSVGIGQISSEVPQNLSASRPQDRQFILSSKKLLLSDSGFYLCAWSSGQGADFGPGTRLTVT.

CDR3 coding DNA: TGTGCCAGCAGTGGACAGGCCCTTAACACTGAAGCTTTCTTT. It is translated as CASSGQALNTEAFF. This chain joins TRBV6-1 and TRBJ1-1, with a weak D call TRBD1 (6 bases). V lost 4 bases and J lost 2, with 11 bases in between. The CDR3 consists of 14 residues. Germline CDR1 reads MNHNS; CDR2 reads SASEGT.

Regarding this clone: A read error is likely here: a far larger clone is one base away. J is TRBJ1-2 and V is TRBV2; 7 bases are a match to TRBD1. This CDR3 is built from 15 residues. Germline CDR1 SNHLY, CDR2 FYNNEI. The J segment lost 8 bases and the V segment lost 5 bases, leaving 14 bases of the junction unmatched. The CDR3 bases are TGTGCCAGCAGTAAATGGCGGGACAGTCTCAGGGGCTACACCTTC. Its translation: CASSKWRDSLRGYTF.

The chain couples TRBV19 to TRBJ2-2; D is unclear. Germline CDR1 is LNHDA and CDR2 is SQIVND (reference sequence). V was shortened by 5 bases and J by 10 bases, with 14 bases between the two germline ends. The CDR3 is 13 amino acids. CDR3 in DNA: TGTGCCAGTAGTTGGCTAGAGAGTGAGGAGCTGTTTTTT. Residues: CASSWLESEELFF.

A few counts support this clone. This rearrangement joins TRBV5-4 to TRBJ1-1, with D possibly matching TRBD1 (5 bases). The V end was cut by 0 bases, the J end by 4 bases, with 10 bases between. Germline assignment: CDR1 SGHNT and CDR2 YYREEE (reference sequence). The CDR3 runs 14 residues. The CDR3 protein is CASSLGGYGTEAFF. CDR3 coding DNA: TGTGCCAGCAGCTTGGGGGGGTATGGCACTGAAGCTTTCTTT.

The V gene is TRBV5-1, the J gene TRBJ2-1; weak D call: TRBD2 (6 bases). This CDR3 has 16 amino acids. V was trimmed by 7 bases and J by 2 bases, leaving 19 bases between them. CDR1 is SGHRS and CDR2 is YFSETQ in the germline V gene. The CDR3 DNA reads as TGCGCCAGCCTCCCCTTCTGGGGCGGGACCTACAATGAGCAGTTCTTC. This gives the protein CASLPFWGGTYNEQFF.

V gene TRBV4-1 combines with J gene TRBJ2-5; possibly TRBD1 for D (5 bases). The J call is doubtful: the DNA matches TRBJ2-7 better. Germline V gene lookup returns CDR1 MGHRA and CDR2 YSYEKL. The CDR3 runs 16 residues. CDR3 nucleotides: TGCGCCAGCAGCCAAGAGATCCCGACAGTCCCCTACGAGCAGTACTTC. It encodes CASSQEIPTVPYEQYF.

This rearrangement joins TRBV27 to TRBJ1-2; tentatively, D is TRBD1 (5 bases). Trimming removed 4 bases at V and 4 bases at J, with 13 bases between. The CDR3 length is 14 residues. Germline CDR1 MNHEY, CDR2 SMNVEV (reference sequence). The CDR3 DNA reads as TGTGCCAGCAGTTCCCGACAGTCGTTCTATGGCTACACCTTC. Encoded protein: CASSSRQSFYGYTF.

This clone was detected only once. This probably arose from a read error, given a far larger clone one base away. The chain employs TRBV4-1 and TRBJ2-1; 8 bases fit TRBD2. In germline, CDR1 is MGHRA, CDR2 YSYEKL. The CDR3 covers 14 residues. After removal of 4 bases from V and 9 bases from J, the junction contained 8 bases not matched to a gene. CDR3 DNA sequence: TGCGCCAGCAGCCGAGTACTAGCGGAGGCTGAGCAGTTCTTC. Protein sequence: CASSRVLAEAEQFF.

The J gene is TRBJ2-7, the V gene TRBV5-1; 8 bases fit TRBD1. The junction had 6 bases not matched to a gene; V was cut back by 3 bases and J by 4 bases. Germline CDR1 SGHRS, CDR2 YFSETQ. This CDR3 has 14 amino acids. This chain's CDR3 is CASSSLGQAYEQYF. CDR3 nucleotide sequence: TGCGCCAGCAGCTCGCTGGGACAGGCTTACGAGCAGTACTTC.

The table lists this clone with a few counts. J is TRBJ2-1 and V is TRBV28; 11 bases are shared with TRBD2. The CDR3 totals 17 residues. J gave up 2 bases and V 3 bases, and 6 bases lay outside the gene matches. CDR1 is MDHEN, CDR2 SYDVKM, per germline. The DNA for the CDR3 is TGTGCCAGCAGTTTCCGGCTAGCGGGAGGCCCCTACAATGAGCAGTTCTTC. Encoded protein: CASSFRLAGGPYNEQFF.

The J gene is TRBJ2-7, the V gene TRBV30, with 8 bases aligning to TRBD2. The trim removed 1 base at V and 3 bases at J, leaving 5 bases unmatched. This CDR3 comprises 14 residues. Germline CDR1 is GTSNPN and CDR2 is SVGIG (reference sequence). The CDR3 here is CAWSGQGLGYEQYF. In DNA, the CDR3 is TGTGCCTGGAGTGGTCAGGGACTAGGCTACGAGCAGTACTTC.

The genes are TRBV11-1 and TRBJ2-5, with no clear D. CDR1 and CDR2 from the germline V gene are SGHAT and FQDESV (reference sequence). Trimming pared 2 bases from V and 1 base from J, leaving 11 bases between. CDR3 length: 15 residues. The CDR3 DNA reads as TGTGCCAGCAGCTTAAACGGACGGATCCAAGAGACCCAGTACTTC. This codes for CASSLNGRIQETQYF.

The CDR3: CSVEHSRQGTYEQYF. The CDR3 DNA reads TGCAGCGTTGAACATAGCCGACAGGGAACCTACGAGCAGTACTTC. The chain employs TRBV29-1 and TRBJ2-7; TRBD1 aligns across 7 bases. The CDR3 has 15 amino acids. The germline CDR1 and CDR2 sequences are SQVTM and ANQGSEA. V shed 2 bases and J 2 bases; nucleotides not matched to a gene: 9.

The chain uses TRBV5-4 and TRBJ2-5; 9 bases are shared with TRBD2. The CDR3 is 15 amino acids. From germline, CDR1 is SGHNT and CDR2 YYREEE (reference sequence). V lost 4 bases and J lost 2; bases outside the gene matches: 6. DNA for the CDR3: TGTGCCAGCAGCCGTAGCGGGAGTGCTCAAGAGACCCAGTACTTC. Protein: CASSRSGSAQETQYF.

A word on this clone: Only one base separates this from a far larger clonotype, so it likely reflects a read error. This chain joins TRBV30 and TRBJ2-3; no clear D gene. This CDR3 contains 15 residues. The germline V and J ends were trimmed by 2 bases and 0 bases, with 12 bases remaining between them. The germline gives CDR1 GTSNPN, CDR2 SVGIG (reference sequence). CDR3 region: CAWSKAPLSTDTQYF. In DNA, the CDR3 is TGTGCCTGGAGTAAGGCACCCCTAAGCACAGATACGCAGTATTTT. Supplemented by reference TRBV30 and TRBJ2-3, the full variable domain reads SQTIHQWPATLVQPVGSPLSLECTVEGTSNPNLYWYRQAAGRGLQLLFYSVGIGQISSEVPQNLSASRPQDRQFILSSKKLLLSDSGFYLCAWSKAPLSTDTQYFGPGTRLTVL.

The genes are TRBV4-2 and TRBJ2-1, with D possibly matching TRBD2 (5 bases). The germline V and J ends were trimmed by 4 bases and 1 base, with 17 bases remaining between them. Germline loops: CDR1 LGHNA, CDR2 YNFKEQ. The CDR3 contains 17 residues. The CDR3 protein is CASSLRGAGSSYNEQFF. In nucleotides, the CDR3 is TGTGCCAGCAGCCTGCGCGGCGCGGGTTCATCCTACAATGAGCAGTTCTTC.

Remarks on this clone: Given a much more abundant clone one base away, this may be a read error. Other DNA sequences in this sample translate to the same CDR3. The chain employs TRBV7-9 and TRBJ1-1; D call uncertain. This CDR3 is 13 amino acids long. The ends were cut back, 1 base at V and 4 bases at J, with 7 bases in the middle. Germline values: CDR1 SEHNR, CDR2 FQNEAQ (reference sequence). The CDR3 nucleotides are TGTGCCAGCAGCTTAGAAGGAGGCACTGAAGCTTTCTTT. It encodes CASSLEGGTEAFF.

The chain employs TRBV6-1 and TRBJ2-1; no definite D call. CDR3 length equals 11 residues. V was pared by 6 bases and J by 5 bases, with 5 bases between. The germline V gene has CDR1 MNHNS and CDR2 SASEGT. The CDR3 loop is CASRRDNEQFF. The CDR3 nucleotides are TGTGCCAGCAGGAGAGACAATGAGCAGTTCTTC.